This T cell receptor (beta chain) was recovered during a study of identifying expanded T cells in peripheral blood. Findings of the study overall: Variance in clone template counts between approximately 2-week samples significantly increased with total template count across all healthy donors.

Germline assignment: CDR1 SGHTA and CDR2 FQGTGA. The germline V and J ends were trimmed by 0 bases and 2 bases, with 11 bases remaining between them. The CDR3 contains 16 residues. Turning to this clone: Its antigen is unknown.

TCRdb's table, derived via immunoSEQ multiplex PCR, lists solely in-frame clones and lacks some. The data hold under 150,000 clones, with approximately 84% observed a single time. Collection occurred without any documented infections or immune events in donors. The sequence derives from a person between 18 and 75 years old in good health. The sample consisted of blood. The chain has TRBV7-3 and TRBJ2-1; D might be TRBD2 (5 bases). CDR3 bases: TGTGCCAGCAGCTTAACGTCCGGACTTGCCTACAATGAGCAGTTCTTC. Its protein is CASSLTSGLAYNEQFF.